Given below is one TCR beta chain in context. The antigen remains undetermined. This record comes from a study of OX40 agonist ivuxolimab in advanced cancers. The ends lost 0 bases at V and 4 bases at J; junction bases unmatched: 11. The CDR3 totals 20 residues. CDR1 and CDR2 (germline): SGDLS, YYNGEE. Findings of the study overall: It was not determined which antigens were specifically recognized by the peripheral T cells that had undergone clonal expansion.

Assay used: immunoSEQ multiplex PCR; TCRdb lists only in-frame clones, some missing. Of 48,000 or so clones in the sample, around 80% were seen once. The chain is built from TRBV9 and TRBJ2-2; 14 bases are a match to TRBD2. The sequence derives from an adult with an advanced solid tumor such as melanoma, head and neck, liver or kidney cancer. The material was CD4+ or CD8+ T cells sorted from blood, obtained in a trial of the OX40 agonist ivuxolimab. CDR3 DNA: TGTGCCAGCAGCGTAGCCCCTTCGACTAGCGGGAGGGACTCCACCGGGGAGCTGTTTTTT. It encodes CASSVAPSTSGRDSTGELFF.